The sequence of this T cell receptor beta chain was determined in a study of CD8+CD57+ T cells in acquired aplastic anemia. Looking at the study overall: Average DNA yield from sorted CD4+ and CD8+ cells was about 2.9 ug. CD4+ cells from healthy donors averaged around 10 million reads. General study points: CD8+ Simpson's diversity did not differ significantly between patients and controls. Patients and controls shared some 30 CD8+ CDR3 sequences, highly expressed in patients.

To note about this clonotype: No antigen is known for it.

V lost 8 bases to trimming and J lost 5 bases; unmatched junction nucleotides: 6. Per the germline V gene, CDR1 is SGHTA and CDR2 is FQGNSA. This CDR3 comprises 14 residues. TCR beta VDJ and CDR3 profiles were obtained from a genomic DNA template. TCRdb used MiXCR to reprocess the reads, holding one entry per CDR3 protein. The sample lists 95,000 to 120,000 distinct CDR3 sequences, roughly 50% occurring once. Sequencing input: sorted CD4+, CD8+, or CD8+CD57+ T cells (not recorded which) from PBMCs. The chain carries TRBV7-2 and TRBJ2-5; TRBD2 matches 12 bases. The TCR was taken from a human donor in good health, serving as a control. DNA of the CDR3: TGTGCCAGCTCACCAACTAGCGGGGGGGAGACCCAGTACTTC. Its protein product is CASSPTSGGETQYF.